What follows are 20 T cell receptor beta chains derived from one specimen sequenced in a study of blood T cells in healthy people across ages. A second PCR of 7 to 11 cycles used a sample-barcoded 5' primer and a J-beta primer mix. TCRdb independently ran MiXCR on the 5' RACE reads; one entry per CDR3 protein. The table shows about 1.6 million distinct CDR3 sequences, with 30% to 40% occurring only once. What was sequenced was blood. These TCRs come from a young woman in good health.

The V gene is TRBV2, the J gene TRBJ2-5, with TRBD1 identical over 7 bases. The J call is uncertain, as TRBJ2-7 better fits the DNA end. From germline, CDR1 is SNHLY and CDR2 FYNNEI. The CDR3 is made up of 17 amino acids. The CDR3 nucleotides are TGTGCCAGCAGAGATAACCGGGGTCCCCCAGGGGGCTACGAGCAGTACTTC. It translates to CASRDNRGPPGGYEQYF.

The rearrangement links TRBV10-3 to TRBJ2-1; D remains unclear. The CDR3 is 15 amino acids. V shed 2 bases and J shed 0 bases, with 8 bases lying between them. Germline V gene lookup returns CDR1 ENHRY and CDR2 SYGVKD. CDR3 nucleotides: TGTGCCATCAGTGAGGACGGTAGCTCCTACAATGAGCAGTTCTTC. It codes for CAISEDGSSYNEQFF.

This chain connects TRBV7-9 to TRBJ1-1; D is possibly TRBD1 (5 bases). CDR3 length: 15 amino acids. V was shortened by 1 base and J by 5 bases, with 14 bases between the two germline ends. CDR1 and CDR2 from the germline V gene are SEHNR and FQNEAQ (reference sequence). In DNA, the CDR3 is TGTGCCAGCAGCTTAGGGGGCGCCTATGGGACTGAAGCTTTCTTT. This codes for CASSLGGAYGTEAFF. The variable domain in full, with the rest retrieved from reference TRBV7-9 and TRBJ1-1, is DTGVSQNPRHKITKRGQNVTFRCDPISEHNRLYWYRQTLGQGPEFLTYFQNEAQLEKSRLLSDRFSAERPKGSFSTLEIQRTEQGDSAMYLCASSLGGAYGTEAFFGQGTRLTVV.

This clonotype was counted many times. The CDR3 DNA reads as TGTGCCAGCAGCCAAGATTGGCGGGGGCTCACAGATACGCAGTATTTT. Its translation is CASSQDWRGLTDTQYF. The J gene is TRBJ2-3, the V gene TRBV4-2; TRBD2 is a possible D gene (7 bases). Germline lookup yields CDR1 LGHNA and CDR2 YNFKEQ. Trimming pared 0 bases from V and 2 bases from J, leaving 12 bases between. CDR3 length equals 16 residues.

The CDR3 nucleotides read TGCGCCAGCAGCTTACAGGAGTTCACTGAAGCTTTCTTT. It codes for CASSLQEFTEAFF. The V gene is TRBV5-1, the J gene TRBJ1-1; TRBD1 might be the D (5 bases). In germline, CDR1 is SGHRS, CDR2 YFSETQ. The ends were cut back, 2 bases at V and 4 bases at J, with 9 bases in the middle. This CDR3 region has 13 residues.

The rearrangement uses TRBV7-8 and TRBJ2-1; D unclear. The CDR3 has 16 residues. CDR1 and CDR2 (germline): SGHVS, FQNEAQ. The germline V and J ends were trimmed by 1 base and 5 bases, with 15 bases remaining between them. CDR3 in amino acids: CASSLVGRPVHNEQFF. In DNA, the CDR3 is TGTGCCAGCAGCTTAGTGGGCCGCCCTGTTCACAATGAGCAGTTCTTC. The full variable domain, completed using reference TRBV7-8 and TRBJ2-1, is GAGVSQSPRYKVAKRGQDVALRCDPISGHVSLFWYQQALGQGPEFLTYFQNEAQLDKSGLPSDRFFAERPEGSVSTLKIQRTQQEDSAVYLCASSLVGRPVHNEQFFGPGTRLTVL.

This clonotype was observed a few times. The rearrangement links TRBV4-1 to TRBJ2-1; D may be TRBD2 (7 bases). The V end lost 7 bases, the J end lost 8 bases, and 24 bases lay between the germline ends. From germline, CDR1 is MGHRA and CDR2 YSYEKL. This CDR3 spans 16 amino acids. DNA for the CDR3: TGCGCCAGCAAGAAGCTCGGGGGGCCCAAGGTTGATGAGCAGTTCTTC. Amino acid sequence: CASKKLGGPKVDEQFF.

V usage is TRBV20-1 and J usage is TRBJ1-2; no firm D call. V shed 0 bases and J shed 4 bases, with 12 bases lying between them. Per germline, CDR1 DFQATT and CDR2 SNEGSKA (reference sequence). The CDR3 extends over 14 amino acids. This CDR3 is CSARDERTRYGYTF. Here the CDR3 DNA reads TGCAGTGCTAGAGATGAACGGACTCGCTATGGCTACACCTTC.

The chain has TRBV19 and TRBJ2-7; 8 positions agree with TRBD2. The ends lost 2 bases at V and 5 bases at J; junction bases unmatched: 8. This CDR3 spans 15 amino acids. Germline V lookup: CDR1 LNHDA, CDR2 SQIVND (reference sequence). The CDR3 protein is CASSIMLAGLDEQYF. The CDR3 DNA reads TGTGCCAGTAGTATAATGTTAGCGGGGCTGGACGAGCAGTACTTC.

This clonotype was recorded at least ten times. CDR3 in amino acids: CASSLTSGSTTDTQYF. The CDR3 region has the DNA TGTGCCAGCAGCTTAACTAGCGGGTCTACCACAGATACGCAGTATTTT. The chain uses TRBV7-3 and TRBJ2-3; 7 positions agree with TRBD2. CDR3 length equals 16 residues. Germline V gene data show CDR1 as SGHTA and CDR2 as FQGTGA. Trimming took 0 bases from V and 2 from J; bases not matched to a gene: 5.

CDR3 bases: TGTGCCAGCAGTCCAAAATCCCGGCGGGACGGAAACTATGGCTACACCTTC. Translation: CASSPKSRRDGNYGYTF. V and J are TRBV28 and TRBJ1-2; weak D call: TRBD1 (5 bases). V lost 5 bases and J lost 2, with 21 bases in between. CDR1 and CDR2 from the germline V gene are MDHEN and SYDVKM. This CDR3 contains 17 residues.

Concerning this clonotype itself: An end of the junction does not agree with germline; a read error may underlie this. The rearrangement links TRBV5-6 to TRBJ2-6; TRBD2 aligns across 7 bases. Germline V gene data show CDR1 as SGHDT and CDR2 as YYEEEE. The CDR3 totals 18 residues. CDR3 in amino acids: CASRWGAGVQLGANVRTF. The CDR3 coding sequence is TGTGCCAGCAGGTGGGGCGCGGGGGTCCAGCTTGGGGCCAACGTCCGGACTTTC.

There are a few counts of this clonotype. The chain employs TRBV5-1 and TRBJ2-2; the D call may be TRBD1 or TRBD2 (6 bases each). Germline V gene sequence: CDR1 SGHRS, CDR2 YFSETQ. V shed 4 bases and J shed 1 base, with 20 bases lying between them. CDR3 size: 18 residues. This CDR3 reads CASSHGGTLAGNTGELFF. CDR3 sequence (DNA): TGCGCCAGCAGCCACGGCGGGACACTAGCAGGGAACACCGGGGAGCTGTTTTTT.

The table lists this clonotype with a few counts. This chain connects TRBV4-2 to TRBJ2-3; TRBD1 or TRBD2 may be the D gene (6 bases each). From germline, CDR1 is LGHNA and CDR2 YNFKEQ. This CDR3 comprises 17 residues. Trimming shortened V by 1 base and J by 2 bases, and 16 bases separated the two germline ends. The CDR3 region is CASSQAFSGAFTDTQYF. CDR3 nucleotides: TGTGCCAGCAGCCAAGCGTTTTCGGGGGCTTTCACAGATACGCAGTATTTT.

This clonotype was counted a single time. The rearrangement links TRBV18 to TRBJ1-2; no clear D. The CDR3 runs 14 residues. Germline CDR1 KGHSH, CDR2 LQKENI. Trimming left V 2 bases short and J 4 bases short, with 11 bases between. CDR3 region: CASSPSSEAYGYTF. The CDR3 DNA sequence: TGTGCCAGCTCACCATCCTCAGAGGCCTATGGCTACACCTTC. The whole variable domain, remainder taken from reference TRBV18 and TRBJ1-2, is NAGVMQNPRHLVRRRGQEARLRCSPMKGHSHVYWYRQLPEEGLKFMVYLQKENIIDESGMPKERFSAEFPKEGPSILRIQQVVRGDSAAYFCASSPSSEAYGYTFGSGTRLTVV.

The chain combines TRBV12-3 or TRBV12-4 with TRBJ1-1, with D uncertain. V lost 3 bases, J lost 1 base, and 12 bases lay in between. CDR3 length: 15 residues. CDR3 bases: TGTGCCAGCAGTTTCCGATTGCGGGGGAACACTGAAGCTTTCTTT. Translated, it gives CASSFRLRGNTEAFF.

This clonotype showed up just once. The chain recombines TRBV7-9 with TRBJ2-2, with 8 bases matching TRBD2. J lost 6 bases, V lost 5 bases, and 5 bases had no gene match. CDR3 size: 14 residues. CDR1 is SEHNR and CDR2 is FQNEAQ in the germline V gene (reference sequence). The CDR3 nucleotides read TGTGCCAGCAGCCGGGGGGGGGCCGCCGGGGAGCTGTTTTTT. Translated, it gives CASSRGGAAGELFF.

The chain is built from TRBV20-1 and TRBJ2-5; D perhaps matches TRBD1 (5 bases). The CDR3 is 15 amino acids. Deletions cut 0 bases from V and 5 bases from J, with 16 bases between. CDR1 and CDR2 (germline): DFQATT, SNEGSKA (reference sequence). CDR3 protein: CSARDMGRVGETQYF. In DNA form, the CDR3 reads TGCAGTGCTAGAGACATGGGCAGGGTGGGGGAGACCCAGTACTTC.

This clonotype has just a few counts. The CDR3: CASSLTRLGSDTQYF. For the CDR3, the DNA is TGTGCCAGCAGCTTAACTCGGCTAGGATCGGATACGCAGTATTTT. The chain employs TRBV7-3 and TRBJ2-3; D unresolved. CDR3 length: 15 amino acids. With 0 bases removed from V and 6 bases from J, the gap between germline ends came to 13 bases. Germline CDR1 reads SGHTA; CDR2 reads FQGTGA. Full variable domain (missing parts from reference TRBV7-3 and TRBJ2-3): GAGVSQTPSNKVTEKGKYVELRCDPISGHTALYWYRQSLGQGPEFLIYFQGTGAADDSGLPNDRFFAVRPEGSVSTLKIQRTERGDSAVYLCASSLTRLGSDTQYFGPGTRLTVL.

This clonotype has just a few counts. In DNA, the CDR3 is TGCAGCGTTGACCCCTCGAACACCGGGGAGCTGTTTTTT. Protein: CSVDPSNTGELFF. The chain combines TRBV29-1 with TRBJ2-2; D not resolved. The germline V and J ends were trimmed by 3 bases and 0 bases, with 5 bases remaining between them. The CDR3 spans 13 residues. CDR1 is SQVTM, CDR2 ANQGSEA, per germline.